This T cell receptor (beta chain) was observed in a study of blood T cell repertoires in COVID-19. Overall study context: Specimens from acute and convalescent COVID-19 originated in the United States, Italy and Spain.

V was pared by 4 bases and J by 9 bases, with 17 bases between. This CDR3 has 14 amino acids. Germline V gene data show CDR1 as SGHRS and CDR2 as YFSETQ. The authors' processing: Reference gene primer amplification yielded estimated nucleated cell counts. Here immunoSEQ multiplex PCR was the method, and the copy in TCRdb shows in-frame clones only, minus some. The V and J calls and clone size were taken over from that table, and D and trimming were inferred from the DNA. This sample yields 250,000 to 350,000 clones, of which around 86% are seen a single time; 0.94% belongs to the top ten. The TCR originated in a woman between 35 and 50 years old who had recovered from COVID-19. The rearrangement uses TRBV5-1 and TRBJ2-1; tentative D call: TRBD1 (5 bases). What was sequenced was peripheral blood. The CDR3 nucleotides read TGCGCCAGCAGCGTACTCGGGCTTCAGGGTGAGCAGTTCTTC. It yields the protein CASSVLGLQGEQFF.